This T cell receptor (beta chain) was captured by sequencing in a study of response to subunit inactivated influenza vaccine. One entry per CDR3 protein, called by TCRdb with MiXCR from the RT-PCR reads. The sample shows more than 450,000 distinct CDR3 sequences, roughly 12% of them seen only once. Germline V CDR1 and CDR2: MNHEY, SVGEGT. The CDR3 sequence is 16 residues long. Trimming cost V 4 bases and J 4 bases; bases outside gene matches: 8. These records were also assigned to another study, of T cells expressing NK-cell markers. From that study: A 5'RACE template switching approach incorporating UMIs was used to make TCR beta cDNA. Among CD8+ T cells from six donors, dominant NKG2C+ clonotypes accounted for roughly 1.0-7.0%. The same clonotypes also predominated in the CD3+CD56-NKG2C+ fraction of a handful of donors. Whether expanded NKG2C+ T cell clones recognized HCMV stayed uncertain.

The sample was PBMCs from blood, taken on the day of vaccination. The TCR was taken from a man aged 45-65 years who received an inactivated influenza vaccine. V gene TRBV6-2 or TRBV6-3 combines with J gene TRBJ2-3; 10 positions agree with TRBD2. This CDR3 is CASSSSSGRMSDTQYF. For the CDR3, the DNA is TGTGCCAGCAGTTCTTCTAGCGGGAGAATGTCAGATACGCAGTATTTT.